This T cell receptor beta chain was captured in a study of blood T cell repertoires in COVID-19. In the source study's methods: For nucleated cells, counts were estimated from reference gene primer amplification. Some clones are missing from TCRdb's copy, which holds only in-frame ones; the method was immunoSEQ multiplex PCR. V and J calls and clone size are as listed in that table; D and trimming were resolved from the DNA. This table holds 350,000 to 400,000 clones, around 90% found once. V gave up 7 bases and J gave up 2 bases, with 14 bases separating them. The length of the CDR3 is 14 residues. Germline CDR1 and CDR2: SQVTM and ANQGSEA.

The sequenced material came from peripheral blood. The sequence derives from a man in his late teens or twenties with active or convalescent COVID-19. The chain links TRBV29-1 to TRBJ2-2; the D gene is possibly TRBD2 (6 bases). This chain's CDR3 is CSAAPGRNTGELFF. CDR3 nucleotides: TGCAGCGCTGCCCCCGGGAGAAACACCGGGGAGCTGTTTTTT.